The 21 T cell receptor beta chains reported below all come from one sample, sequenced in a study of blood T cell repertoires in COVID-19. TCRdb keeps only in-frame clones here, not all; method: immunoSEQ multiplex PCR. The sample has about 480,000 clones, 70% to 90% seen once; the top ten hold roughly 13%. Sequenced: peripheral blood. Every receptor here comes from a woman aged 50 to 60 with COVID-19, enrolled during active disease.

V gene TRBV5-1 combines with J gene TRBJ1-4, with D tentatively TRBD1 (6 bases). The CDR3 sequence is 14 residues long. Germline V gives CDR1 SGHRS, CDR2 YFSETQ. Between the trimmed V and J ends, which lost 1 base and 6 bases, there was a span of 10 bases. The CDR3 bases are TGCGCCAGCAGCTTGAGGGGGTCGGATGAAAAACTGTTTTTT. This codes for CASSLRGSDEKLFF.

This chain uses TRBV5-1 with TRBJ2-1; a weak D match, TRBD1 (6 bases). There are 15 residues in the CDR3. CDR1 is SGHRS, CDR2 YFSETQ, per germline. Between the trimmed V and J ends, which lost 0 bases and 3 bases, there was a span of 10 bases. CDR3: CASSLVQGYYNEQFF. The CDR3 DNA is TGCGCCAGCAGCTTGGTCCAGGGGTACTACAATGAGCAGTTCTTC.

This sequence joins TRBV6-5 and TRBJ2-4; perhaps TRBD1 as D (6 bases). CDR1 and CDR2 from the germline V gene are MNHEY and SVGAGI. V lost 7 bases, J lost 0 bases, and 10 bases lay in between. The CDR3 has 14 amino acids. CDR3 DNA: TGTGCCAGCAACGACAGGTTAGCCAAAAACATTCAGTACTTC. Protein: CASNDRLAKNIQYF.

Details on this clone: At one boundary the junction diverges from the germline segment, which might be a read error. The rearrangement joins TRBV13 to TRBJ1-5, with D unresolved. Germline CDR1 is PRHDT and CDR2 is FYEKMQ (reference sequence). CDR3 size: 14 residues. The DNA of the CDR3 is TGTGCCAGCAGCCTAGGGTCTCCCAATCAGCCCCAGCATTTT. Amino acid sequence: CASSLGSPNQPQHF. Together with reference TRBV13 and TRBJ1-5, the CDR3 gives the full variable domain: AAGVIQSPRHLIKEKRETATLKCYPIPRHDTVYWYQQGPGQDPQFLISFYEKMQSDKGSIPDRFSAQQFSDYHSELNMSSLELGDSALYFCASSLGSPNQPQHFGDGTRLSIL.

The chain has TRBV30 and TRBJ1-1; weak D call: TRBD1 (5 bases). CDR3 length: 15 amino acids. Trimming pared 4 bases from V and 1 base from J, leaving 16 bases between. Germline values: CDR1 GTSNPN, CDR2 SVGIG (reference sequence). Written as DNA, the CDR3 is TGTGCCTGGATCACCTGGGAGGGGCCGAACACTGAAGCTTTCTTT. Translated: CAWITWEGPNTEAFF.

V usage is TRBV2 and J usage is TRBJ1-2; D may be TRBD1 (5 bases). The CDR3 runs 14 residues. Germline V gene data show CDR1 as SNHLY and CDR2 as FYNNEI. Trimming removed 5 bases from V and 4 bases from J, with 14 bases in between. The CDR3 DNA reads as TGTGCCAGCAGTCGACAGATGGTAGGCTATGGCTACACCTTC. The encoded protein is CASSRQMVGYGYTF.

This clone was observed once. V is TRBV5-6 and J is TRBJ1-2; 9 bases map to TRBD1. Unmatched junction bases numbered 9, after V lost 0 bases and J lost 6 bases. The CDR3 loop spans 16 amino acids. In germline, CDR1 is SGHDT, CDR2 YYEEEE. The CDR3 nucleotides are TGTGCCAGCAGCTTGGCCTATACAGGGGGCGTGAATGGCTACACCTTC. Protein product: CASSLAYTGGVNGYTF.

The V and J genes are TRBV5-4 and TRBJ2-7; D is possibly TRBD1 (6 bases). The V end lost 4 bases, the J end lost 3 bases, and 17 bases lay between the germline ends. This CDR3 spans 15 amino acids. Germline loops: CDR1 SGHNT, CDR2 YYREEE (reference sequence). CDR3 sequence reads: CASSPREARGYEQYF. The CDR3 nucleotides read TGTGCCAGCAGCCCCCGAGAAGCCAGGGGCTACGAGCAGTACTTC.

The chain has TRBV7-6 and TRBJ2-1; 8 bases are shared with TRBD2. With 5 bases clipped from V and 0 bases from J, the junction kept 12 bases outside the gene matches. This CDR3 region has 18 residues. Germline CDR1 SGHVS, CDR2 FNYEAQ. The CDR3, as DNA: TGTGCCAGCAGCCCCGGGGCTAGCGGGCCGAGCTCCTACAATGAGCAGTTCTTC. Translation: CASSPGASGPSSYNEQFF.

This chain uses TRBV14 with TRBJ1-1; 9 bases agree with TRBD1. In germline, CDR1 is SGHDN, CDR2 FVKESK. The CDR3 is 15 amino acids. V was clipped by 4 bases and J by 5 bases; unmatched bases: 8. In DNA, the CDR3 is TGTGCCAGCAGCCTAGAGGACAGGGGAGGGACTGAAGCTTTCTTT. It translates to CASSLEDRGGTEAFF.

The chain carries TRBV4-1 and TRBJ1-1, with 9 nucleotides matching TRBD1. J gave up 6 bases and V 3 bases, and 8 bases lay outside the gene matches. The CDR3 contains 15 residues. Germline-derived CDR1 and CDR2 are MGHRA and YSYEKL. The CDR3 DNA reads as TGCGCCAGCAGCCAGGGGACAGGGATCATCGCTGAAGCTTTCTTT. It is translated as CASSQGTGIIAEAFF.

The J gene is TRBJ1-1, the V gene TRBV5-1; a weak D match, TRBD1 (6 bases). Germline V gives CDR1 SGHRS, CDR2 YFSETQ. The CDR3 consists of 15 residues. V was pared by 2 bases and J by 0 bases, with 11 bases between. Here the CDR3 DNA reads TGCGCCAGCAGCTTCACAGGGACCATGAACACTGAAGCTTTCTTT. Its protein is CASSFTGTMNTEAFF.

V usage is TRBV3-1 (or the pseudogene TRBV3-2) and J usage is TRBJ1-1; TRBD1 is a possible D gene (6 bases). V lost 6 bases, J lost 6 bases, and 20 bases lay in between. This CDR3 region has 15 residues. Germline loops: CDR1 LGHDT, CDR2 YNNKEL (reference sequence). The CDR3 loop reads CASSAGAGAIAEAFF. CDR3 sequence (DNA): TGTGCCAGCAGTGCCGGGGCAGGGGCAATTGCTGAAGCTTTCTTT.

The table lists this clone with a few counts. The chain joins TRBV6-1 to TRBJ1-5; the D gene is possibly TRBD1 (6 bases). This CDR3 region has 17 residues. Germline V gene data show CDR1 as MNHNS and CDR2 as SASEGT. V lost 2 bases, J lost 4 bases, and 18 bases lay in between. The CDR3 here is CASSEHIGGSLNQPQHF. CDR3 DNA: TGTGCCAGCAGTGAACACATAGGGGGTTCGCTAAATCAGCCCCAGCATTTT.

The V gene is TRBV5-1, the J gene TRBJ2-7; the D gene is possibly TRBD2 (5 bases). The CDR3 length is 14 residues. The V gene's germline CDR1 is SGHRS and CDR2 YFSETQ. V was clipped by 2 bases and J by 1 base, with 10 bases between them. CDR3 nucleotide sequence: TGCGCCAGCAGCTTAGGAGCGGCTTCCTACGAGCAGTACTTC. The encoded protein is CASSLGAASYEQYF.

The gene calls are TRBV29-1 and TRBJ2-7, with TRBD1 as a possible D gene (5 bases). The CDR3 length is 14 residues. Germline-derived CDR1 and CDR2 are SQVTM and ANQGSEA. V was clipped by 6 bases and J by 6 bases, with 21 bases between them. CDR3 nucleotides: TGCAGCGTCTCCCCGGCAGGGTATGGTCTCGAGCAGTACTTC. Residues: CSVSPAGYGLEQYF.

The chain combines TRBV7-8 with TRBJ2-7; 11 nucleotides match TRBD2. This CDR3 has 16 residues. V was pared by 1 base and J by 2 bases, with 4 bases of the junction left unmatched. Germline CDR1 is SGHVS and CDR2 is FQNEAQ. The CDR3 DNA is TGTGCCAGCAGCTTAGAACTAGCGGGGGCCCCCTACGAGCAGTACTTC. Translated: CASSLELAGAPYEQYF.

This chain connects TRBV14 to TRBJ2-7, with TRBD2 as a possible D gene (6 bases). There are 14 residues in the CDR3. Between the trimmed V and J ends, which lost 3 bases and 5 bases, there was a span of 14 bases. CDR1 and CDR2 (germline): SGHDN, FVKESK. The DNA for the CDR3 is TGTGCCAGCAGCCAGCCTGGGGGGTGGGACGAGCAGTACTTC. The encoded protein is CASSQPGGWDEQYF.

The chain has TRBV27 and TRBJ2-1, with 10 bases identical to TRBD1. The V gene end was trimmed by 5 bases and the J gene end by 3 bases; junction bases not matched to a gene: 4. The CDR3 is 15 amino acids. The germline V gene has CDR1 MNHEY and CDR2 SMNVEV (reference sequence). The CDR3 region has the DNA TGTGCCAGCAGTGGGTGGACAGGGGGCTACAATGAGCAGTTCTTC. As protein: CASSGWTGGYNEQFF.

This sequence joins TRBV27 and TRBJ1-3, with D perhaps TRBD1 (5 bases). Trimming took 6 bases from V and 8 from J, leaving 14 bases between them. In germline, CDR1 is MNHEY, CDR2 SMNVEV (reference sequence). The CDR3 sequence is 13 residues long. The chain's CDR3 is CASSSGLADTIYF. The DNA of the CDR3 is TGTGCCAGCAGCTCAGGGTTAGCGGACACCATATATTTT.

This rearrangement joins TRBV6-1 to TRBJ1-1, with 8 positions matching TRBD1. The V gene's germline CDR1 is MNHNS and CDR2 SASEGT. The V segment lost 5 bases and the J segment 10 bases; nucleotides outside the gene matches: 12. CDR3 length: 14 amino acids. CDR3 region: CASSLPGGAFPAFF. In nucleotides, the CDR3 is TGTGCCAGCAGTCTACCAGGGGGCGCTTTTCCAGCTTTCTTT.